This is a list of T cell receptor beta chains from one sample in a study of OX40 agonist ivuxolimab in advanced cancers. The assay was immunoSEQ multiplex PCR, and TCRdb's table has in-frame clones only and misses some. The sample lists 55,000 to 75,000 clones; about 85% were seen once. The starting material was CD4+ or CD8+ T cells sorted from blood, obtained in a trial of the OX40 agonist ivuxolimab. The receptors shown here come from an adult with an advanced solid tumor such as melanoma, head and neck, liver or kidney cancer. Each CDR3 is given with its conserved first and last residue. A D gene is named only where the DNA matches it firmly.

d_gene: TRBD2; v_gene: TRBV5-1; len: 14; j_gene: TRBJ2-1; CDR3aa: CASSFSSGVNEQFF
d_gene: TRBD2; v_gene: TRBV4-1; len: 16; j_gene: TRBJ2-1; CDR3aa: CASSQVLRGGRNEQFF
d_gene: .; v_gene: TRBV2; len: 13; j_gene: TRBJ1-1; CDR3aa: CASRLTWGTEAFF
d_gene: .; v_gene: TRBV7-2; len: 15; j_gene: TRBJ2-3; CDR3aa: CASSQTGGSTDTQYF
d_gene: TRBD1; v_gene: TRBV4-1; len: 15; j_gene: TRBJ1-5; CDR3aa: CASSPSGTGSQPQHF
d_gene: TRBD1; v_gene: TRBV19; len: 15; j_gene: TRBJ1-2; CDR3aa: CASSIGRGQGEGYTF
d_gene: TRBD1; v_gene: TRBV9; len: 15; j_gene: TRBJ1-2; CDR3aa: CASSPGQGIGYGYTF
d_gene: .; v_gene: TRBV5-1; len: 14; j_gene: TRBJ1-1; CDR3aa: CASSLDQGNTEAFF
d_gene: .; v_gene: TRBV7-2; len: 12; j_gene: TRBJ2-1; CDR3aa: CASSLSRNEQFF
d_gene: .; v_gene: TRBV5-4; len: 16; j_gene: TRBJ2-7; CDR3aa: CASSPWGRTGAYEQYF
d_gene: .; v_gene: TRBV6-1; len: 14; j_gene: TRBJ2-1; CDR3aa: CASRNWAQDNEQFF
d_gene: .; v_gene: TRBV5-1; len: 12; j_gene: TRBJ1-2; CDR3aa: CASKPDNYGYTF
d_gene: .; v_gene: TRBV10-1; len: 14; j_gene: TRBJ2-2; CDR3aa: CASSEGVNTGELFF
d_gene: .; v_gene: TRBV7-9; len: 12; j_gene: TRBJ1-2; CDR3aa: CASSLDPRGYTF